Shown below are 25 T cell receptor beta chains from a single sample sequenced in a study of cytomegalovirus exposure and HLA in healthy donors. The PCR ran on 60 Vbeta and 13 Jbeta primers. Produced via immunoSEQ multiplex PCR; TCRdb's table is partial and in-frame only. Its clone listing holds 55,000 to 75,000 clones. Sequencing used PBMCs. The receptors come from a male donor in good health and CMV-seronegative.

The DNA of the CDR3 is TGTGCCAGCTCACGGGACAGGGGGCGGGACGAGCAGTACTTC. Translating it yields CASSRDRGRDEQYF. The chain employs TRBV18 and TRBJ2-5; 12 bases are shared with TRBD1. The J call may be in error: the DNA end matches TRBJ2-7 better. There are 14 residues in the CDR3. Germline V gene sequence: CDR1 KGHSH, CDR2 LQKENI.

The rearrangement links TRBV11-3 to TRBJ1-1; 7 bases match TRBD1. J gave up 6 bases and V 3 bases, and 4 bases lay outside the gene matches. In germline, CDR1 is SGHNT, CDR2 YENEEA. The CDR3 contains 13 residues. CDR3: CASSLDGQAEAFF. The CDR3 region has the DNA TGTGCCAGCAGCTTGGATGGACAGGCTGAAGCTTTCTTT.

The genes are TRBV7-6 and TRBJ2-2; 10 bases are shared with TRBD2. This CDR3 has 16 amino acids. Germline-derived CDR1 and CDR2 are SGHVS and FNYEAQ. The ends lost 5 bases at V and 2 bases at J; junction bases unmatched: 5. The CDR3 DNA sequence: TGTGCCAGCAGCCGGAGCGGGAGGGTTAACACCGGGGAGCTGTTTTTT. It translates to CASSRSGRVNTGELFF.

The chain links TRBV27 to TRBJ1-2, with D uncertain. There are 15 residues in the CDR3. Looked up from germline, CDR1 is MNHEY and CDR2 is SMNVEV (reference sequence). Between the trimmed V and J ends, which lost 8 bases and 9 bases, there was a span of 25 bases. The CDR3: CASSMRTSTRVSYTF. For the CDR3, the DNA is TGTGCCAGCTCGATGAGGACTTCGACCCGAGTTAGCTACACCTTC.

This chain joins TRBV29-1 and TRBJ2-2; unclear D gene. Germline lookup yields CDR1 SQVTM and CDR2 ANQGSEA. V was cut by 6 bases and J by 2 bases, with 7 bases left in between. The CDR3 length is 12 residues. CDR3: CSVSLNTGELFF. The CDR3 nucleotides read TGCAGCGTCTCCCTTAACACCGGGGAGCTGTTTTTT.

V usage is TRBV27 and J usage is TRBJ1-2; the match to TRBD1 covers 7 bases. The germline gives CDR1 MNHEY, CDR2 SMNVEV (reference sequence). CDR3 size: 14 residues. Trimming removed 0 bases from V and 4 bases from J; junction bases left unmatched: 2. The CDR3 protein is CASSLSAGGYGYTF. The DNA of the CDR3 is TGTGCCAGCAGTTTATCCGCAGGGGGCTATGGCTACACCTTC.

This chain connects TRBV7-2 to TRBJ2-4; D remains ambiguous. This CDR3 is built from 13 residues. Per the germline V gene, CDR1 is SGHTA and CDR2 is FQGNSA. Trimming shortened V by 0 bases and J by 5 bases, and 5 bases separated the two germline ends. This CDR3 is CASSLAQENIQYF. The CDR3 region has the DNA TGTGCCAGCAGCTTAGCGCAGGAAAACATTCAGTACTTC.

V and J are TRBV5-4 and TRBJ2-1; 8 bases map to TRBD2. The CDR3 has 16 amino acids. CDR1 SGHNT and CDR2 YYREEE come from the germline V gene (reference sequence). J lost 11 bases, V lost 4 bases, and 17 bases had no gene match. In nucleotides, the CDR3 is TGTGCCAGCAGCCCAGGAGGGACGGGGGGGCCGGGGAAGCAGTTCTTC. It encodes CASSPGGTGGPGKQFF. The full variable domain, its missing parts supplied by reference TRBV5-4 and TRBJ2-1, is ETGVTQSPTHLIKTRGQQVTLRCSSQSGHNTVSWYQQALGQGPQFIFQYYREEENGRGNFPPRFSGLQFPNYSSELNVNALELDDSALYLCASSPGGTGGPGKQFFGPGTRLTVL.

The CDR3 nucleotides are TGTGCCAGCAGCTTAGTCGTCCTCTCCGGGGGAGACAATGAGCAGTTCTTC. This translates into CASSLVVLSGGDNEQFF. The chain uses TRBV7-2 and TRBJ2-1, with D perhaps matching TRBD2 (6 bases). Trimming left V 1 base short and J 5 bases short, with 18 bases between. The length of the CDR3 is 17 residues. Germline V CDR1 and CDR2: SGHTA, FQGNSA.

This chain connects TRBV4-3 to TRBJ2-5, with 8 bases identical to TRBD2. Germline CDR1 and CDR2: LGHNA and YSLEER. This CDR3 has 15 residues. The V segment lost 1 base and the J segment 1 base; nucleotides outside the gene matches: 2. The DNA of the CDR3 is TGCGCCAGCAGCCAAGGAACTAGCGGCCAAGAGACCCAGTACTTC. Protein product: CASSQGTSGQETQYF.

The V call is TRBV27, the J call TRBJ2-1; TRBD2 agrees at 7 bases. The junction had 17 bases not matched to a gene; V was cut back by 6 bases and J by 3 bases. The CDR3 totals 18 residues. Germline lookup yields CDR1 MNHEY and CDR2 SMNVEV (reference sequence). The CDR3 DNA is TGTGCCAGCAGCTTTCGGATGGCGGGAGCGGGTGGCTACAATGAGCAGTTCTTC. This codes for CASSFRMAGAGGYNEQFF.

The chain uses TRBV28 and TRBJ2-7; 7 positions agree with TRBD1. The CDR3 is 14 residues long. The junction had 8 bases not matched to a gene; V was cut back by 7 bases and J by 2 bases. The germline V gene has CDR1 MDHEN and CDR2 SYDVKM. The CDR3 protein is CASNRRDSTYEQYF. CDR3 DNA: TGTGCCAGCAATCGACGGGACAGCACCTACGAGCAGTACTTC.

This rearrangement joins TRBV2 to TRBJ2-1; D remains ambiguous. Germline loops: CDR1 SNHLY, CDR2 FYNNEI. This CDR3 is built from 13 residues. V shed 8 bases and J shed 0 bases, with 8 bases lying between them. The CDR3: CASLASSYNEQFF. CDR3 nucleotide sequence: TGTGCCAGCTTGGCAAGCTCCTACAATGAGCAGTTCTTC.

V is TRBV5-1 and J is TRBJ1-1; 7 bases agree with TRBD1. Germline CDR1 and CDR2: SGHRS and YFSETQ. Trimming removed 5 bases from V and 3 bases from J; junction bases left unmatched: 10. The CDR3 is made up of 15 amino acids. CDR3 residues: CASRGGKGADTEAFF. The CDR3 DNA reads TGCGCCAGCAGAGGTGGGAAGGGGGCCGACACTGAAGCTTTCTTT.

The rearrangement links TRBV2 to TRBJ2-3, with D unresolved. Trimming shortened V by 6 bases and J by 4 bases, and 8 bases separated the two germline ends. The CDR3 loop spans 12 amino acids. Germline-derived CDR1 and CDR2 are SNHLY and FYNNEI. The CDR3 spells CASRQHPDTQYF. Here the CDR3 DNA reads TGTGCCAGCAGACAACACCCAGATACGCAGTATTTT.

Note on this clone: Mismatch with germline at one junction end may stem from a read error. The V gene is TRBV5-1, the J gene TRBJ2-3; maybe TRBD2 (8 bases). This CDR3 has 17 amino acids. Germline assignment: CDR1 SGHRS and CDR2 YFSETQ. The CDR3 loop is CASSLVSSGGGTDKQYF. CDR3 in DNA: TGCGCCAGCAGCTTGGTATCTTCGGGAGGGGGCACAGATAAGCAGTATTTT.

V usage is TRBV27 and J usage is TRBJ1-4, with D perhaps matching TRBD1 (5 bases). V shed 5 bases and J shed 3 bases, with 13 bases lying between them. Germline CDR1 reads MNHEY; CDR2 reads SMNVEV (reference sequence). The CDR3 has 15 residues. In DNA form, the CDR3 reads TGTGCCAGCAGTCCCGGGGGTCGGTCTAATGAAAAACTGTTTTTT. It codes for CASSPGGRSNEKLFF.

This chain uses TRBV4-2 with TRBJ2-2; perhaps TRBD2 as D (6 bases). V was cut by 6 bases and J by 3 bases, with 17 bases left in between. CDR1 LGHNA and CDR2 YNFKEQ come from the germline V gene. The CDR3 has 16 residues. Here the CDR3 reads CASSPRGKGDTGELFF. CDR3 sequence (DNA): TGTGCCAGCAGTCCCCGCGGGAAGGGAGACACCGGGGAGCTGTTTTTT.

This sequence joins TRBV4-2 and TRBJ1-1, with a tentative D call TRBD1 (6 bases). Trimming cost V 2 bases and J 4 bases, with 11 bases left between them. The germline V gene has CDR1 LGHNA and CDR2 YNFKEQ. CDR3 size: 14 residues. The CDR3 DNA is TGTGCCAGCAGCCAATCCCACAGGGTCACTGAAGCTTTCTTT. Translating gives CASSQSHRVTEAFF.

The gene calls are TRBV19 and TRBJ1-2, with 7 bases matching TRBD1. The CDR3 has 12 residues. In germline, CDR1 is LNHDA, CDR2 SQIVND (reference sequence). V shed 5 bases and J 8 bases; nucleotides not matched to a gene: 5. In DNA form, the CDR3 reads TGTGCCAGTAGTCGACAGGGAAGCGGCTACACCTTC. Protein: CASSRQGSGYTF.

This rearrangement joins TRBV27 to TRBJ1-5; TRBD1 matches at 7 bases. The germline V gene encodes CDR1 MNHEY and CDR2 SMNVEV (reference sequence). Unmatched junction bases numbered 6, after V lost 6 bases and J lost 4 bases. This CDR3 is 14 amino acids long. The CDR3 here is CASRSTGSNQPQHF. CDR3 nucleotide sequence: TGTGCCAGCAGATCGACAGGGTCTAATCAGCCCCAGCATTTT.

The chain is built from TRBV30 and TRBJ1-1; 8 bases align to TRBD1. Losses at the gene ends were 5 bases for V and 1 base for J; bases not matched to a gene: 6. The CDR3 is 14 amino acids. CDR1 is GTSNPN and CDR2 is SVGIG in the germline V gene (reference sequence). CDR3 nucleotide sequence: TGTGCCTGGGCCCGGGACAGGACGAACACTGAAGCTTTCTTT. This encodes CAWARDRTNTEAFF.

This chain uses TRBV4-2 with TRBJ2-7; possibly TRBD2 for D (6 bases). V lost 2 bases, J lost 2 bases, and 7 bases lay in between. Germline loops: CDR1 LGHNA, CDR2 YNFKEQ. The CDR3 extends over 13 amino acids. CDR3: CASSQWGAYEQYF. CDR3 DNA: TGTGCCAGCAGCCAATGGGGGGCCTACGAGCAGTACTTC.

The gene calls are TRBV5-1 and TRBJ2-6; 10 nucleotides align to TRBD1. The germline V gene encodes CDR1 SGHRS and CDR2 YFSETQ. This CDR3 has 18 amino acids. J lost 0 bases, V lost 3 bases, and 6 bases had no gene match. The CDR3: CASSSRQGAFSGANVLTF. The CDR3 DNA follows: TGCGCCAGCAGCTCGCGACAGGGGGCGTTCTCTGGGGCCAACGTCCTGACTTTC.

V usage is TRBV7-3 and J usage is TRBJ1-1; TRBD1 matches at 9 bases. Trimming at V came to 5 bases and at J to 1 base, leaving 5 bases not matched to a gene. The CDR3 loop spans 15 amino acids. Germline CDR1 SGHTA, CDR2 FQGTGA. The CDR3 DNA reads TGTGCCAGCAGCCAGGGACAGGGAGAGAACACTGAAGCTTTCTTT. As protein: CASSQGQGENTEAFF.